Listed below are T cell receptor beta chains from one sample, sequenced in a study of T cell responses to AZD1222 COVID-19 vaccine. Data came from immunoSEQ multiplex PCR; TCRdb stores just in-frame clones and leaves some out. The table includes 120,000 or so clones, around 80% detected once. The material was peripheral blood, obtained 28 days after the second AZD1222 dose. These receptors were collected from an adult who received the AZD1222 COVID-19 vaccine. The CDR3 runs from the conserved cysteine through the conserved F or W. The D gene is left open where the match is weak. Rows may omit the clone size; those that give it use once, few, many or a size class.

J gene | D gene | V gene | clone size | CDR3 DNA | CDR3 protein
TRBJ1-1 | - | TRBV29-1 | - | TGCAGCGTTGAAACAGGATACACTGAAGCTTTCTTT | CSVETGYTEAFF
TRBJ1-2 | - | TRBV15 | - | TGTGCCACCAGCAGAGATCTTCGAGGCTACACCTTC | CATSRDLRGYTF
TRBJ1-2 | - | TRBV13 | - | TGTGCCAGCAGCTTATTTTCCGTGAACTATGGCTACACCTTC | CASSLFSVNYGYTF
TRBJ2-7 | - | TRBV28 | - | TGTGCCAGCAGCTTGGGATACGAGCAGTACTTC | CASSLGYEQYF
TRBJ2-5 | - | TRBV3-1/TRBV3-2 | - | TGTGCCAGCAGCCAAGGGACAACCTTCATAGAGACCCAGTACTTC | CASSQGTTFIETQYF
TRBJ2-7 | - | TRBV28 | - | TGTGCCAGCACGGTGCAGTTGTGGGTGGGAGAAGAGCAGTACTTC | CASTVQLWVGEEQYF
TRBJ2-1 | - | TRBV7-9 | - | TGTGCCAGCAGCTTCGGCAGGAGCTCCTACAATGAGCAGTTCTTC | CASSFGRSSYNEQFF
TRBJ1-2 | TRBD1 | TRBV18 | - | TGTGCCAGCTCACCGTCCCGACAGGGGGTGGTCTATGGCTACACCTTC | CASSPSRQGVVYGYTF
TRBJ1-2 | TRBD1 | TRBV7-2 | - | TGTGCCAGCACCCCGGACAGGGCTCTCGGTGGCTACACCTTC | CASTPDRALGGYTF
TRBJ1-2 | - | TRBV2 | - | TGTGCCAGCAGTGAAGAACTGCTCCCCTACTATGGCTACACCTTC | CASSEELLPYYGYTF
TRBJ2-7 | - | TRBV12-1 | - | TGTGCCAGCAGCCAGAGCCAAGCGGGGGGGCTTTCCTACGAGCAGTACTTC | CASSQSQAGGLSYEQYF
TRBJ1-1 | - | TRBV5-1 | - | TGCGCCAGCAGCTTGGGATTGTCGGTAAACACTGAAGCTTTCTTT | CASSLGLSVNTEAFF
TRBJ1-1 | - | TRBV19 | - | TGTGCCAGTAGTATTGCAGGCAAATCCTACACTGAAGCTTTCTTT | CASSIAGKSYTEAFF
TRBJ1-1 | TRBD1 | TRBV10-1 | - | TGCGCCAGCAGACAGGGGTTGGCCACTGAAGCTTTCTTT | CASRQGLATEAFF
TRBJ1-5 | TRBD1 | TRBV5-1 | few | TGCGCCAGCGCACCGGGACAGATCAATCAGCCCCAGCATTTT | CASAPGQINQPQHF
TRBJ1-2 | - | TRBV3-1/TRBV3-2 | - | TGTGCCAGCAGCCTCGACATCTACTACACCTTC | CASSLDIYYTF
TRBJ1-2 | - | TRBV6-5 | - | TGTGCCAGCAGGCGGCGGAACATAATCTTTTATGGCTACACCTTC | CASRRRNIIFYGYTF